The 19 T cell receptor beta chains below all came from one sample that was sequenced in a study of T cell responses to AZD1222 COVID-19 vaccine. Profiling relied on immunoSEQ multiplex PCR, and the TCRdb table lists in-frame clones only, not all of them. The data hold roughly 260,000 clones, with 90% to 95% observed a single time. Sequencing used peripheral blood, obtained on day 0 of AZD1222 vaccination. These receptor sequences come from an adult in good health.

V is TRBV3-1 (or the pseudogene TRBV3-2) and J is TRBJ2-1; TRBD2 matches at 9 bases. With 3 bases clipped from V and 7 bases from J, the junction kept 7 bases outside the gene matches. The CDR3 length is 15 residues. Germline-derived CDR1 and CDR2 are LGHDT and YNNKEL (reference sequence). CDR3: CASSHAGGPVNEQFF. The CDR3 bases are TGTGCCAGCAGCCACGCGGGGGGGCCGGTAAATGAGCAGTTCTTC.

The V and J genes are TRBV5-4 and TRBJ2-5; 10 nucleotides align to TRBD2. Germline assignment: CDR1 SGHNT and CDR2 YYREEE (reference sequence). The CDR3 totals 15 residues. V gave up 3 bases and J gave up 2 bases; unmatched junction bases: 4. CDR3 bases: TGTGCCAGCAGCTCTGGACTAGCGGCACAAGAGACCCAGTACTTC. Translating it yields CASSSGLAAQETQYF.

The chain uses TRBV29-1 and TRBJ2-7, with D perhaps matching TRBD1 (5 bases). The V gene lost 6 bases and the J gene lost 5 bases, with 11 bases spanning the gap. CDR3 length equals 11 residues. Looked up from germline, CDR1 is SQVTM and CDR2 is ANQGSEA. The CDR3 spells CSVTGDHEQYF. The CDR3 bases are TGCAGCGTAACAGGTGACCACGAGCAGTACTTC.

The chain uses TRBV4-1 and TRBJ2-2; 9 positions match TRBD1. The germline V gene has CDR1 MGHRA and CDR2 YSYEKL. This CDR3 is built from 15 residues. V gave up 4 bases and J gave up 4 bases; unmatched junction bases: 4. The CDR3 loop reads CASSRGTGFTGELFF. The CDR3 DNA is TGCGCCAGCAGCCGCGGGACAGGGTTCACCGGGGAGCTGTTTTTT.

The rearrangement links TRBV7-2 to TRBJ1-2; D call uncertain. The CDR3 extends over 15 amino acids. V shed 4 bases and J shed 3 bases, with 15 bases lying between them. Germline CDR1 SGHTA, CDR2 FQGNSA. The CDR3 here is CASSSTLTSDYGYTF. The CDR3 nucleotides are TGTGCCAGCAGCTCAACCTTAACGTCCGACTATGGCTACACCTTC.

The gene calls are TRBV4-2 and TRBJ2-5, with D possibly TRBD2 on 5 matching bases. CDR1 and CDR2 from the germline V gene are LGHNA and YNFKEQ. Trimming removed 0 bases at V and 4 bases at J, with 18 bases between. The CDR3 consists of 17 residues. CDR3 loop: CASSQDRSLARGETQYF. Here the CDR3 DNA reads TGTGCCAGCAGCCAAGATAGGAGCCTCGCCCGGGGAGAGACCCAGTACTTC.

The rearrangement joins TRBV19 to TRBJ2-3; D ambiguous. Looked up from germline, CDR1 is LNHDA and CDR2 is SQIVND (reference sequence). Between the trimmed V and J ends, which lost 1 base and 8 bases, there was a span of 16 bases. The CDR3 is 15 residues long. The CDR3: CASSIGSSVKGTQYF. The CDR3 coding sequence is TGTGCCAGTAGTATAGGGTCCAGTGTTAAAGGTACGCAGTATTTT. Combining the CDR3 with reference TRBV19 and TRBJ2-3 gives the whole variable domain DGGITQSPKYLFRKEGQNVTLSCEQNLNHDAMYWYRQDPGQGLRLIYYSQIVNDFQKGDIAEGYSVSREKKESFPLTVTSAQKNPTAFYLCASSIGSSVKGTQYFGPGTRLTVL.

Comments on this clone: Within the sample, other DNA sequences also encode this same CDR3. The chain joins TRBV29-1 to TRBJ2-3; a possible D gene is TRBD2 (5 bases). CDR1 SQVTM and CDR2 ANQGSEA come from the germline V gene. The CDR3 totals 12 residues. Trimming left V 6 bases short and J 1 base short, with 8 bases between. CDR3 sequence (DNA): TGCAGCGTCGACGGGGGCACAGATACGCAGTATTTT. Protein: CSVDGGTDTQYF.

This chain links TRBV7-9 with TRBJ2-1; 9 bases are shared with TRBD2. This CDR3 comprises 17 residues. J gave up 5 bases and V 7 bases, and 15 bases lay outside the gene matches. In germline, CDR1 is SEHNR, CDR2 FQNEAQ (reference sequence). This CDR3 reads CASKLASGTDRDNEQFF. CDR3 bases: TGTGCCAGCAAGCTGGCTAGCGGGACTGACAGGGACAATGAGCAGTTCTTC. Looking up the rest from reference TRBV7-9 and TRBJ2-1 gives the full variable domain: DTGVSQNPRHKITKRGQNVTFRCDPISEHNRLYWYRQTLGQGPEFLTYFQNEAQLEKSRLLSDRFSAERPKGSFSTLEIQRTEQGDSAMYLCASKLASGTDRDNEQFFGPGTRLTVL.

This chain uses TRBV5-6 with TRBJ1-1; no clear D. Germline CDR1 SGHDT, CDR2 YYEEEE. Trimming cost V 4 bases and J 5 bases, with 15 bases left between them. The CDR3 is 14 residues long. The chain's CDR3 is CASSPTEGWTEAFF. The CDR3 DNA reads TGTGCCAGCAGCCCGACGGAGGGATGGACTGAAGCTTTCTTT.

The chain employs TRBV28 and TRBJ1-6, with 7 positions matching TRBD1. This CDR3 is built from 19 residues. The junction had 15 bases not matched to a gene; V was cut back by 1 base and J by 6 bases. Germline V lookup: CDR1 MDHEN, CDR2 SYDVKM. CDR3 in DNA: TGTGCCAGCAGTTTATTTAGAGCGCCCGAGGGGGCCCGTAATTCACCCCTCCACTTT. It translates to CASSLFRAPEGARNSPLHF. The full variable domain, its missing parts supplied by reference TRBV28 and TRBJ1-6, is DVKVTQSSRYLVKRTGEKVFLECVQDMDHENMFWYRQDPGLGLRLIYFSYDVKMKEKGDIPEGYSVSREKKERFSLILESASTNQTSMYLCASSLFRAPEGARNSPLHFGNGTRLTVT.

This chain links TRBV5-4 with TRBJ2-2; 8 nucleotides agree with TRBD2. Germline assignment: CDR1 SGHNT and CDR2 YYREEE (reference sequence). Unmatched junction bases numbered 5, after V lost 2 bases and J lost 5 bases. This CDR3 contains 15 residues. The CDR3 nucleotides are TGTGCCAGCAGCTTAGGGACTAGTCGGACCGGGGAGCTGTTTTTT. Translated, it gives CASSLGTSRTGELFF.

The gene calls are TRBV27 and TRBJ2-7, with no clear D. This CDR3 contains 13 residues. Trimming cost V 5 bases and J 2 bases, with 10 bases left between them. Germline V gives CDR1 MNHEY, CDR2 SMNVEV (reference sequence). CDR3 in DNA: TGTGCCAGCAGTGCCCCCATTACCTACGAGCAGTACTTC. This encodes CASSAPITYEQYF.

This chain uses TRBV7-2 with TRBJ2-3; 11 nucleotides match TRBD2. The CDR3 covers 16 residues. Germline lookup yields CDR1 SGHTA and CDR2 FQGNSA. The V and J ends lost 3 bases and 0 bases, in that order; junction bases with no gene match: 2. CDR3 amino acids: CASSFIAGGSTDTQYF. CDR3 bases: TGTGCCAGCAGCTTCATAGCGGGAGGGAGCACAGATACGCAGTATTTT. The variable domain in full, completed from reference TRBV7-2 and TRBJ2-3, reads GAGVSQSPSNKVTEKGKDVELRCDPISGHTALYWYRQSLGQGLEFLIYFQGNSAPDKSGLPSDRFSAERTGGSVSTLTIQRTQQEDSAVYLCASSFIAGGSTDTQYFGPGTRLTVL.

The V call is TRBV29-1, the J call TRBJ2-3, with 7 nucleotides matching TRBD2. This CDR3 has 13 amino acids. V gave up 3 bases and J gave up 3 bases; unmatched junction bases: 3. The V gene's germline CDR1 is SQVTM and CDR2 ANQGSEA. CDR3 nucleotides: TGCAGCGTTGATCCAGCGGGGACAGATACGCAGTATTTT. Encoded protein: CSVDPAGTDTQYF.

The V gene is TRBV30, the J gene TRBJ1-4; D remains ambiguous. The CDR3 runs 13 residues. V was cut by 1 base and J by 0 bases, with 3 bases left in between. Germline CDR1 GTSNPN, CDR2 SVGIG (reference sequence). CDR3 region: CAWSGATNEKLFF. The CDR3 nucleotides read TGTGCCTGGAGTGGGGCAACTAATGAAAAACTGTTTTTT.

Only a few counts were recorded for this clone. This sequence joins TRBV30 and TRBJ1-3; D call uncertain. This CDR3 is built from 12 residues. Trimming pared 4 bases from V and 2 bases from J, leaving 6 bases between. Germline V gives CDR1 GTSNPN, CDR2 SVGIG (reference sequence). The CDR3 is CAWIKAGNTIYF. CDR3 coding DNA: TGTGCCTGGATAAAAGCTGGAAACACCATATATTTT.

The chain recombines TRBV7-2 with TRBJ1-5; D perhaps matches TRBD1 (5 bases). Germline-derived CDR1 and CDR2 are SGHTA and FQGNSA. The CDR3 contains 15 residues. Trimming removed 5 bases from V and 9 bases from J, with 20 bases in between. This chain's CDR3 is CASSPAGTRGGPQHF. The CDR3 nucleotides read TGTGCCAGCAGCCCCGCCGGGACCCGGGGCGGGCCCCAGCATTTT.

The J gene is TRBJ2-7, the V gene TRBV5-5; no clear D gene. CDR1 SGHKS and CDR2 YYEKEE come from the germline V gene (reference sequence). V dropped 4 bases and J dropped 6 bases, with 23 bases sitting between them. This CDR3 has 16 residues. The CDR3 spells CASSPESWMRPGEQYF. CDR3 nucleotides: TGTGCCAGCAGCCCCGAGAGCTGGATGCGCCCCGGCGAGCAGTACTTC.